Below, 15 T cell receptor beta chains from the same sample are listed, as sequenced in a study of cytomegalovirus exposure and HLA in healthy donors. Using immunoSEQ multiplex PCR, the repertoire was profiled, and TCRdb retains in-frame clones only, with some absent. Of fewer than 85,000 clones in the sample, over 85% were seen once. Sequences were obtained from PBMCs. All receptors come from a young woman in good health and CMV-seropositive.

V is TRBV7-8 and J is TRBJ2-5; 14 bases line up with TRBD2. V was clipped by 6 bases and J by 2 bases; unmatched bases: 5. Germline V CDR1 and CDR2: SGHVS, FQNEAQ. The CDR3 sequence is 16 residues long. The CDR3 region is CASRRGLAGGQETQYF. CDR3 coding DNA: TGTGCCAGCAGGAGAGGACTAGCGGGGGGACAAGAGACCCAGTACTTC.

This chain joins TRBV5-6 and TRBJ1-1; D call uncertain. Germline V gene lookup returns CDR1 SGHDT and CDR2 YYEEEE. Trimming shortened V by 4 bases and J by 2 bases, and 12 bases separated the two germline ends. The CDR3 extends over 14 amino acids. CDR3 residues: CASSTYTINTEAFF. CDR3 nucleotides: TGTGCCAGCAGCACATACACGATTAACACTGAAGCTTTCTTT.

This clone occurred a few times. DNA of the CDR3: TGTGCCAGCAGCTTGGGGGGGCAATCATCGCCCCAGCATTTT. Amino acid sequence: CASSLGGQSSPQHF. The chain employs TRBV7-9 and TRBJ1-5; D might be TRBD1 (6 bases). The germline V gene has CDR1 SEHNR and CDR2 FQNEAQ (reference sequence). V dropped 3 bases and J dropped 9 bases, with 15 bases sitting between them. The CDR3 extends over 14 amino acids. Supplemented by reference TRBV7-9 and TRBJ1-5, the full variable domain reads DTGVSQNPRHKITKRGQNVTFRCDPISEHNRLYWYRQTLGQGPEFLTYFQNEAQLEKSRLLSDRFSAERPKGSFSTLEIQRTEQGDSAMYLCASSLGGQSSPQHFGDGTRLSIL.

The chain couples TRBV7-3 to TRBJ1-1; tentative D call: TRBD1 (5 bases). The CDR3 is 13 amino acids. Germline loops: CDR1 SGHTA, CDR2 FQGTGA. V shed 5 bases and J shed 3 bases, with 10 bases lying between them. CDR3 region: CASSPGYDTEAFF. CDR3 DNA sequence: TGTGCCAGCAGCCCAGGGTATGACACTGAAGCTTTCTTT.

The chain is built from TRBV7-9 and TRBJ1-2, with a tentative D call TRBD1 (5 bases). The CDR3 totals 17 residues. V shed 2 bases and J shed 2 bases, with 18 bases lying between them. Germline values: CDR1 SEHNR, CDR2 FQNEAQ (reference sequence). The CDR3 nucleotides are TGTGCCAGCAGCTTAAAAGGAATGGGGGGGAACAACTATGGCTACACCTTC. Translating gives CASSLKGMGGNNYGYTF. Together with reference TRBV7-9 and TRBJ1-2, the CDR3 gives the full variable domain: DTGVSQNPRHKITKRGQNVTFRCDPISEHNRLYWYRQTLGQGPEFLTYFQNEAQLEKSRLLSDRFSAERPKGSFSTLEIQRTEQGDSAMYLCASSLKGMGGNNYGYTFGSGTRLTVV.

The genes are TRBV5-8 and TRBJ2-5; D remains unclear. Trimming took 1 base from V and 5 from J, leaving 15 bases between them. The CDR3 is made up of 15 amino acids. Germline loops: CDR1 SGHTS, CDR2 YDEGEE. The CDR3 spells CASSLRRPVSETQYF. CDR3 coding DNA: TGTGCCAGCAGCTTGCGTCGTCCTGTCTCGGAGACCCAGTACTTC.

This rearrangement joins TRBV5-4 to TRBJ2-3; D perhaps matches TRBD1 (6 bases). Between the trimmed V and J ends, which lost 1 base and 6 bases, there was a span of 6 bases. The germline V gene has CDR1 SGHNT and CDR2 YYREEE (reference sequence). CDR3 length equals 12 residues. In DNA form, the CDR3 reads TGTGCCAGCAGCTTGCAGGGGGATACGCAGTATTTT. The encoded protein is CASSLQGDTQYF.

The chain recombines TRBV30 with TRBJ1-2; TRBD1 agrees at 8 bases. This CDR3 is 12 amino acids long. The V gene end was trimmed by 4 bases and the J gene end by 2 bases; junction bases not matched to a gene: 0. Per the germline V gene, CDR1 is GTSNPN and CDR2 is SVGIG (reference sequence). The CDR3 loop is CAWNRGNYGYTF. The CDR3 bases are TGTGCCTGGAACAGGGGGAACTATGGCTACACCTTC.

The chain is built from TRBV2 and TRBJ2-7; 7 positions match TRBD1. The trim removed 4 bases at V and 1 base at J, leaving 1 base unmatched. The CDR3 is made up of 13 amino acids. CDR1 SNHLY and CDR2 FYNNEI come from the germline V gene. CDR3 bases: TGTGCCAGCAGTGGGACAGGTTCCTACGAGCAGTACTTC. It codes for CASSGTGSYEQYF.

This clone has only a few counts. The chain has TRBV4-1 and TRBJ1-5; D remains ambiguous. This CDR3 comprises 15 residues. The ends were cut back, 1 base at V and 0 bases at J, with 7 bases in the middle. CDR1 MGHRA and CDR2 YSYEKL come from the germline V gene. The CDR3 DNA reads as TGCGCCAGCAGCCAAGTACGGGATAGCAATCAGCCCCAGCATTTT. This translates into CASSQVRDSNQPQHF.

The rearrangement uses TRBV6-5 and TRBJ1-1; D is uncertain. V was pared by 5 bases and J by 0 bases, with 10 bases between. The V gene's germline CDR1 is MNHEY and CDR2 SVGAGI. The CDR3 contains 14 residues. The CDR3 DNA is TGTGCCAGCAGTGATGCACTTGTGAACACTGAAGCTTTCTTT. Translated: CASSDALVNTEAFF.

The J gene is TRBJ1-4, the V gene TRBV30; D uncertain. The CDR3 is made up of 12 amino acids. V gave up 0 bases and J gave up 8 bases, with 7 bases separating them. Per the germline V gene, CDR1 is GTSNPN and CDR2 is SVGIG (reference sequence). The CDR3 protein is CAWSVLREKLFF. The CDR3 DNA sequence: TGTGCCTGGAGTGTACTCCGAGAAAAACTGTTTTTT.

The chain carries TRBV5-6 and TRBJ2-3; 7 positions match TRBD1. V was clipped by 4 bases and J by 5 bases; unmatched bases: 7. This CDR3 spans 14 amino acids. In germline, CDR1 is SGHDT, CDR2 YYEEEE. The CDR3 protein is CASSPWTGGDTQYF. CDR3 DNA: TGTGCCAGCAGCCCCTGGACAGGAGGAGATACGCAGTATTTT.

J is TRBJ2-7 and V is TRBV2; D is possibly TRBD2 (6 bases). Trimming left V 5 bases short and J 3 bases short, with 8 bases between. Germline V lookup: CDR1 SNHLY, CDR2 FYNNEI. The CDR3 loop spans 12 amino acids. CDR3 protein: CASSSTSYEQYF. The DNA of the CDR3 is TGTGCCAGCAGTTCGACTAGCTACGAGCAGTACTTC.

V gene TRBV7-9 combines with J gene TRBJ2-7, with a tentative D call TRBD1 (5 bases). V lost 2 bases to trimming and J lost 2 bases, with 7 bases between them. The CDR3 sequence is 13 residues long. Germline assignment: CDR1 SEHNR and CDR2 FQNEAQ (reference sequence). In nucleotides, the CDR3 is TGTGCCAGCAGCTTAATCAGGGCCTACGAGCAGTACTTC. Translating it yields CASSLIRAYEQYF.